This passage covers 11 T cell receptor beta chains from one sample sequenced in a study of T cell responses to AZD1222 COVID-19 vaccine. Generated by immunoSEQ multiplex PCR, the TCRdb table keeps only in-frame clones and is missing some. The top ten clones hold 1.6% of a sample with approximately 140,000 clones, 75% to 90% of them seen once. The input for sequencing was peripheral blood, taken 28 days after the second AZD1222 dose. These receptors came from an adult who received the AZD1222 COVID-19 vaccine.

The V and J genes are TRBV29-1 and TRBJ2-7, with D tentatively TRBD1 (6 bases). The CDR3 totals 12 residues. Germline-derived CDR1 and CDR2 are SQVTM and ANQGSEA. V dropped 7 bases and J dropped 5 bases, with 15 bases sitting between them. The CDR3 DNA is TGCAGCGCTAAACAGGGTTCCCACGAGCAGTACTTC. Residues: CSAKQGSHEQYF.

The gene calls are TRBV11-2 and TRBJ1-4; 12 nucleotides line up with TRBD1. CDR3 length: 15 amino acids. V was pared by 4 bases and J by 5 bases, with 2 bases of the junction left unmatched. The germline gives CDR1 SGHAT, CDR2 FQNNGV. DNA of the CDR3: TGTGCCAGCAGCTGGGGACAGGGGGCGAATGAAAAACTGTTTTTT. Translated, it gives CASSWGQGANEKLFF. Supplemented by reference TRBV11-2 and TRBJ1-4, the full variable domain reads EAGVAQSPRYKIIEKRQSVAFWCNPISGHATLYWYQQILGQGPKLLIQFQNNGVVDDSQLPKDRFSAERLKGVDSTLKIQPAKLEDSAVYLCASSWGQGANEKLFFGSGTQLSVL.

The chain employs TRBV30 and TRBJ1-4; D not resolved. The CDR3 length is 16 residues. The V gene lost 7 bases and the J gene lost 2 bases, with 20 bases spanning the gap. From germline, CDR1 is GTSNPN and CDR2 SVGIG (reference sequence). CDR3 region: CALHKGHLGTNEKLFF. The DNA of the CDR3 is TGTGCCTTACATAAGGGCCACCTAGGTACTAATGAAAAACTGTTTTTT.

This sequence joins TRBV28 and TRBJ1-2; D might be TRBD1 (6 bases). This CDR3 comprises 12 residues. The germline CDR1 and CDR2 sequences are MDHEN and SYDVKM. V was trimmed by 8 bases and J by 8 bases, leaving 15 bases between them. Here the CDR3 reads CASYRGARGYTF. The DNA for the CDR3 is TGTGCCAGCTACCGGGGGGCTCGGGGCTACACCTTC.

The gene calls are TRBV6-5 and TRBJ1-1; maybe TRBD1 (6 bases). Trimming cost V 8 bases and J 0 bases, with 10 bases left between them. The CDR3 totals 13 residues. From germline, CDR1 is MNHEY and CDR2 SVGAGI. CDR3 in amino acids: CASRDILNTEAFF. The CDR3 coding sequence is TGTGCCAGCCGGGACATACTGAACACTGAAGCTTTCTTT.

The V and J genes are TRBV30 and TRBJ1-1; D gene unclear. The CDR3 has 18 residues. V was trimmed by 0 bases and J by 0 bases, leaving 20 bases between them. CDR1 GTSNPN and CDR2 SVGIG come from the germline V gene (reference sequence). The CDR3 spells CAWSVRPRRSLMNTEAFF. The CDR3 region has the DNA TGTGCCTGGAGTGTACGACCCAGGAGGTCCCTTATGAACACTGAAGCTTTCTTT.

The chain has TRBV6-4 and TRBJ2-1; unclear D gene. The CDR3 totals 13 residues. Germline CDR1 is MRHNA and CDR2 is SNTAGT. Trimming removed 4 bases from V and 8 bases from J, with 12 bases in between. CDR3 residues: CASSVLPGDEQFF. CDR3 sequence (DNA): TGTGCCAGCAGTGTCCTTCCCGGCGATGAGCAGTTCTTC.

The genes are TRBV7-6 and TRBJ2-2, with D possibly matching TRBD1 (5 bases). Germline CDR1 is SGHVS and CDR2 is FNYEAQ. The CDR3 is made up of 15 amino acids. Trimming shortened V by 5 bases and J by 5 bases, and 15 bases separated the two germline ends. CDR3 bases: TGTGCCAGCAGCGAATACAGGTCGCGAACCGGGGAGCTGTTTTTT. Its translation: CASSEYRSRTGELFF. Supplemented by reference TRBV7-6 and TRBJ2-2, the full variable domain reads GAGVSQSPRYKVTKRGQDVALRCDPISGHVSLYWYRQALGQGPEFLTYFNYEAQQDKSGLPNDRFSAERPEGSISTLTIQRTEQRDSAMYRCASSEYRSRTGELFFGEGSRLTVL.

This CDR3 reads CASSLPVFYGYTF. DNA for the CDR3: TGTGCCAGCAGTTTGCCAGTTTTCTATGGCTACACCTTC. The V and J genes are TRBV28 and TRBJ1-2; no clear D gene. Per germline, CDR1 MDHEN and CDR2 SYDVKM. The CDR3 runs 13 residues. Trimming shortened V by 3 bases and J by 4 bases, and 9 bases separated the two germline ends.

The chain has TRBV11-3 and TRBJ1-1; D perhaps matches TRBD1 (5 bases). Per the germline V gene, CDR1 is SGHNT and CDR2 is YENEEA. V was trimmed by 5 bases and J by 6 bases, leaving 13 bases between them. The CDR3 is 13 amino acids. The CDR3 sequence is CASSVEQGAEAFF. As DNA, the CDR3 is TGTGCCAGCAGCGTCGAACAAGGGGCTGAAGCTTTCTTT. The full variable domain, rest sourced from reference TRBV11-3 and TRBJ1-1, is EAGVVQSPRYKIIEKKQPVAFWCNPISGHNTLYWYLQNLGQGPELLIRYENEEAVDDSQLPKDRFSAERLKGVDSTLKIQPAELGDSAVYLCASSVEQGAEAFFGQGTRLTVV.

The chain links TRBV9 to TRBJ2-1; 10 positions agree with TRBD2. V shed 0 bases, J shed 5 bases, and the junction held 2 bases outside the gene matches. The germline CDR1 and CDR2 sequences are SGDLS and YYNGEE. The CDR3 covers 15 residues. The DNA of the CDR3 is TGTGCCAGCAGCGTAGACGGGACTAGCGACAATGAGCAGTTCTTC. This sequence encodes CASSVDGTSDNEQFF.